This T cell receptor beta chain came from a study of T cells after yellow fever vaccination (dated by TCRdb to about 2019). In terms of the full investigation: The SMART-Seq v4 Ultra Low Input RNA kit was used to prepare libraries from fractions with low cell numbers. To follow T-cell clones before and after both primary and booster YFV17D yellow fever vaccination, bulk TCR alpha and beta repertoires underwent longitudinal sequencing. Two healthy male donors, one aged 18 to 30 and one aged 30 to 40 years, made up the cohort. Blood samples were taken at several timepoints before and after primary and secondary immunization, and bulk PBMC replicates and cell subsets were isolated.

Sequencing used an Illumina NovaSeq 6000. TCR cDNA was made using 5'RACE template switching, a step that added a universal primer site and unique molecular identifiers. Priming of cDNA synthesis was performed from both the TCR alpha and TCR beta constant segments. Two PCR steps were used to amplify libraries, with sample barcodes and sequencing adapters being added in the second step. Sequencing of libraries was performed on Illumina HiSeq 2500 (2x100 bp) or NovaSeq (2x150 bp). On the authors' methods: Reads were demultiplexed and collapsed into UMI consensus sequences with MIGEC, and V(D)J alignment was performed with MiXCR. Using edgeR on replicate PBMC samples, clonotypes were called vaccine-responding if FDR was below 0.01 and the log2 fold change was above 5 up to day 15. Each bulk clonotype was labeled CD4 or CD8 based on which sequenced repertoire, CD4 or CD8, contained the clonotype at higher abundance. TCRdb passed the public sequencing reads through fastp at Q25 and MiXCR, retaining productive beta sequences. Each entry merges the rows of one CDR3 protein and shows their most common DNA and genes. It is TCRdb's table, rather than the study itself, that gives the V and J calls and clone size. A total of 100,000 to 150,000 distinct CDR3 sequences appear in this sample, about 15% of them only once. The ten largest make up roughly 47% of the sample.

The CDR3 starts with the cysteine, ends with the phenylalanine, and has 14 residues. The DNA shown is the 42-base CDR3, in frame from base 1. Taken from the germline V gene, the CDR1 and CDR2 loops are MNHEY and SVGAGI. V gives up 5 bases and J gives up 10 bases, and the segment between their germline ends measures 18 bases. Notes on this clonotype: This receptor's antigen is unknown. Within one base of it there is no much larger clone, and no base qualities were kept.

The sample's treatment or condition label, decoded: live attenuated yellow fever vaccine strain. PBMCs were isolated from peripheral blood using a standard Ficoll-Paque protocol. Dynabeads CD4 and CD8 positive selection kits were used to isolate the CD4 and CD8 T-cell fractions. TriZol was used to extract RNA from bulk PBMCs, CD4 and CD8 fractions, and dextramer-positive and dextramer-negative fractions. Summary of the overall study and its limitations: The secondary T-cell response was weaker than the primary response but faster, peaking on day 5 instead of day 15. FACS-sorted repertoires could contain abundant contaminating clonotypes from the bulk population, so computational filtering was required. Most clones expanded after primary vaccination (almost 98% of CD4 and roughly 91% of CD8) were re-detected after the booster, suggesting that broad memory maintenance occurred. Because the study included only a couple of donors, the extent to which the findings can be generalized is limited. A small share of clonotypes occurred in both CD4 and CD8 compartments, likely arising from convergent recombination.

The V gene is TRBV6-5 and the J gene is TRBJ2-1, with the D segment identity uncertain. The TCR originated in a man in his late teens or twenties who received the YFV17D yellow fever vaccine. The sequenced sample was CD8+ T cells sorted from PBMCs, obtained 5 days after the yellow fever booster vaccination. In nucleotide form, the sequence is TGTGCCAGCAGTCAGCCCCGTGAGCGTGGCGAGCAGTTCTTC. Translated, it gives CASSQPRERGEQFF.